A selection of T cell receptor beta chains follows, all from one sample in a study of CD8 T cells in ankylosing spondylitis. MiXCR, run by TCRdb on the 5' RACE reads, gives a single entry per CDR3 protein. The table records tens of thousands of distinct CDR3 sequences, about 7.8% of them present only once. Specimen: blood, either unsorted or a sorted T cell fraction (not recorded which). The receptors were gathered from a female donor with ankylosing spondylitis or in good health (not recorded which). The CDR3 runs from the conserved cysteine through the conserved F or W. The D gene is left open where the match is weak. Only some rows state a clone size, as once, few, many or a class for expanded clones.

V: TRBV19; J: TRBJ1-2; size: .; D: .; CDR3: CVSSQLSYGYTF; DNA: TGTGTCAGTAGCCAGCTATCCTATGGCTACACCTTC
V: TRBV6-1; J: TRBJ1-5; size: few; D: .; CDR3: CASSDALREYQPQHF; DNA: TGTGCCAGCAGTGACGCTCTCCGGGAGTATCAGCCCCAGCATTTT
V: TRBV5-1; J: TRBJ1-1; size: few; D: TRBD1; CDR3: CASSIDRGAEAFF; DNA: TGCGCCAGCAGCATTGACAGGGGCGCTGAAGCTTTCTTT
V: TRBV20-1; J: TRBJ1-1; size: many; D: .; CDR3: CSAYKWARDTEAFF; DNA: TGCAGTGCTTACAAGTGGGCGAGGGACACTGAAGCTTTCTTT
V: TRBV5-5; J: TRBJ2-3; size: many; D: TRBD2; CDR3: CASSLALTSGGDTDTQYF; DNA: TGTGCCAGCAGCTTGGCCTTGACTAGCGGGGGCGACACAGATACGCAGTATTTT
V: TRBV6-2/TRBV6-3; J: TRBJ2-7; size: many; D: .; CDR3: CASSYSTAQYF; DNA: TGTGCCAGCAGTTACTCGACAGCCCAGTACTTC
V: TRBV5-1; J: TRBJ2-5; size: many; D: .; CDR3: CASSLGTVQETQYF; DNA: TGCGCCAGCAGCTTGGGGACAGTCCAAGAGACCCAGTACTTC
V: TRBV5-5; J: TRBJ1-1; size: many; D: .; CDR3: CASSLTAPWAEAFF; DNA: TGTGCCAGCAGCTTGACAGCCCCATGGGCTGAAGCTTTCTTT
V: TRBV5-1; J: TRBJ2-3; size: many; D: .; CDR3: CASSSSGLDTQYF; DNA: TGCGCCAGCAGCTCCTCGGGGTTGGATACGCAGTATTTT
V: TRBV3-1; J: TRBJ2-7; size: many; D: TRBD2; CDR3: CASSQETSGGEQYF; DNA: TGTGCCAGCAGCCAGGAAACTAGCGGGGGCGAGCAGTACTTC
V: TRBV29-1; J: TRBJ2-5; size: many; D: TRBD2; CDR3: CSVEASGKETQYF; DNA: TGCAGCGTTGAAGCTAGCGGGAAAGAGACCCAGTACTTC
V: TRBV2; J: TRBJ1-5; size: many; D: .; CDR3: CASDYMGSGQPQHF; DNA: TGTGCCAGCGATTATATGGGTTCAGGTCAGCCCCAGCATTTT
V: TRBV4-2; J: TRBJ2-1; size: many; D: .; CDR3: CASSQDEGAGDGNEQFF; DNA: TGTGCCAGCAGCCAAGATGAAGGGGCAGGTGATGGGAATGAGCAGTTCTTC
V: TRBV7-3; J: TRBJ2-3; size: many; D: TRBD1; CDR3: CASSLILTGGGGTDTQYF; DNA: TGTGCCAGCAGCTTAATACTGACAGGGGGCGGGGGCACAGATACGCAGTATTTT
V: TRBV7-7; J: TRBJ1-1; size: .; D: TRBD1; CDR3: CASSLGGSGQAPEGAFF; DNA: TGTGCCAGCAGCTTGGGCGGTTCTGGACAGGCCCCAGAAGGAGCTTTCTTT
V: TRBV10-3; J: TRBJ2-7; size: many; D: .; CDR3: CAISARQISYEQYF; DNA: TGTGCCATCAGTGCCAGACAGATCTCCTACGAGCAGTACTTC
V: TRBV2; J: TRBJ2-6; size: .; D: .; CDR3: CASSRYSGANVLTF; DNA: TGTGCCAGCAGTCGATATTCCGGGGCCAACGTCCTGACTTTC
V: TRBV5-1; J: TRBJ2-1; size: many; D: .; CDR3: CASSDGISPYNEQFF; DNA: TGCGCCAGCAGTGATGGTATTTCCCCCTACAATGAGCAGTTCTTC
V: TRBV7-9; J: TRBJ2-7; size: .; D: .; CDR3: CASSSQGGSYEQYF; DNA: TGTGCCAGCAGCTCTCAGGGGGGCTCCTACGAGCAGTACTTC
V: TRBV20-1; J: TRBJ2-5; size: many; D: .; CDR3: CSARLGQETQYF; DNA: TGCAGTGCTAGGTTGGGGCAAGAGACCCAGTACTTC
V: TRBV11-1; J: TRBJ1-2; size: many; D: TRBD1; CDR3: CASSLTTGQVYGYTF; DNA: TGTGCCAGCAGCTTGACCACGGGACAGGTCTATGGCTACACCTTC
V: TRBV5-1; J: TRBJ2-3; size: many; D: .; CDR3: CASSLAVQSTDTQYF; DNA: TGCGCCAGCAGCTTGGCAGTCCAAAGCACAGATACGCAGTATTTT
V: TRBV2; J: TRBJ2-2; size: many; D: .; CDR3: CASRGASWNTGELFF; DNA: TGTGCCAGCAGGGGGGCCTCTTGGAACACCGGGGAGCTGTTTTTT
V: TRBV27; J: TRBJ2-5; size: many; D: TRBD2; CDR3: CASTKAGGRETQYF; DNA: TGTGCCAGCACCAAAGCGGGGGGACGAGAGACCCAGTACTTC
V: TRBV28; J: TRBJ2-5; size: few; D: .; CDR3: CASSSLGRGEETQYF; DNA: TGTGCCAGCAGTTCCCTCGGCAGGGGAGAAGAGACCCAGTACTTC
V: TRBV11-3; J: TRBJ2-1; size: many; D: .; CDR3: CASSLDREQFF; DNA: TGTGCCAGCAGCTTAGACCGTGAGCAGTTCTTC
V: TRBV6-4; J: TRBJ1-1; size: many; D: .; CDR3: CASSDSAGLGEAFF; DNA: TGTGCCAGCAGTGACTCAGCGGGGTTAGGTGAAGCTTTCTTT
V: TRBV5-1; J: TRBJ1-1; size: many; D: TRBD1; CDR3: CASSLFPTGDTEAFF; DNA: TGCGCCAGCAGCTTGTTCCCGACAGGGGACACTGAAGCTTTCTTT
V: TRBV12-3/TRBV12-4; J: TRBJ1-2; size: many; D: .; CDR3: CASSFEAQGYGYTF; DNA: TGTGCCAGCAGTTTCGAGGCACAGGGCTATGGCTACACCTTC
V: TRBV20-1; J: TRBJ2-7; size: many; D: TRBD2; CDR3: CSASGTSGDHEQYF; DNA: TGCAGTGCGAGCGGGACTAGCGGGGATCACGAGCAGTACTTC
V: TRBV6-1; J: TRBJ2-3; size: many; D: .; CDR3: CASRVDGAGTDTQYF; DNA: TGTGCCAGCAGAGTAGATGGGGCAGGCACAGATACGCAGTATTTT
V: TRBV27; J: TRBJ2-1; size: many; D: .; CDR3: CASSLRWEYRNEQFF; DNA: TGTGCCAGCAGTTTAAGATGGGAATATAGGAATGAGCAGTTCTTC
V: TRBV12-3/TRBV12-4; J: TRBJ2-1; size: many; D: TRBD1; CDR3: CASRTAQGARGDEQFF; DNA: TGTGCCAGCCGCACCGCACAGGGGGCGAGGGGCGATGAGCAGTTCTTC
V: TRBV5-1; J: TRBJ2-3; size: many; D: .; CDR3: CASSLQGTSTDTQYF; DNA: TGCGCCAGCAGCTTGCAGGGGACCAGCACAGATACGCAGTATTTT
V: TRBV10-3; J: TRBJ2-3; size: many; D: .; CDR3: CAISVDRSTDTQYF; DNA: TGTGCCATCAGTGTCGACAGGAGCACAGATACGCAGTATTTT
V: TRBV5-1; J: TRBJ1-5; size: many; D: TRBD1; CDR3: CASSMDTGDGQPQHF; DNA: TGCGCCAGCAGCATGGACACAGGGGATGGTCAGCCCCAGCATTTT
V: TRBV6-2/TRBV6-3; J: TRBJ1-3; size: .; D: .; CDR3: CASSPSGSGGNTIYF; DNA: TGTGCCAGCAGCCCATCCGGCTCCGGAGGAAACACCATATATTTT
V: TRBV20-1; J: TRBJ2-5; size: many; D: .; CDR3: CSARAVSGVWGETQYF; DNA: TGCAGTGCTAGAGCGGTCTCAGGGGTCTGGGGGGAGACCCAGTACTTC
V: TRBV6-1; J: TRBJ1-2; size: .; D: TRBD1; CDR3: CASGTFHPKGGALTSGGYTF; DNA: TGTGCCAGCGGTACCTTCCACCCAAAAGGGGGCGCATTAACCAGCGGCGGCTACACCTTC
V: TRBV10-3; J: TRBJ2-3; size: .; D: .; CDR3: CAIGTDTQYF; DNA: TGTGCCATCGGCACAGATACGCAGTATTTT
V: TRBV20-1; J: TRBJ2-2; size: many; D: .; CDR3: CSARPVGLRELFF; DNA: TGCAGTGCTAGACCGGTAGGACTGAGGGAGCTGTTTTTT
V: TRBV5-1; J: TRBJ2-3; size: .; D: .; CDR3: CASSLGGAAWMADTQYF; DNA: TGCGCCAGCAGCTTGGGAGGGGCCGCCTGGATGGCAGATACGCAGTATTTT
V: TRBV6-1; J: TRBJ1-1; size: .; D: TRBD1; CDR3: CASNPQGAGNTEAFF; DNA: TGTGCCAGCAATCCACAGGGGGCGGGGAACACTGAAGCTTTCTTT
V: TRBV29-1; J: TRBJ1-1; size: many; D: .; CDR3: CSAAGQGNTEAFF; DNA: TGCAGCGCGGCCGGCCAGGGGAACACTGAAGCTTTCTTT
V: TRBV19; J: TRBJ2-1; size: many; D: TRBD1; CDR3: CASSPTGDEQFF; DNA: TGTGCCAGCAGCCCGACAGGGGATGAGCAGTTCTTC
V: TRBV29-1; J: TRBJ2-5; size: many; D: .; CDR3: CSVETETQYF; DNA: TGCAGCGTTGAAACGGAGACCCAGTACTTC
V: TRBV20-1; J: TRBJ2-7; size: many; D: .; CDR3: CSARVDASQQYF; DNA: TGCAGTGCTAGGGTCGATGCATCTCAGCAGTACTTC
V: TRBV28; J: TRBJ1-1; size: many; D: .; CDR3: CASSPSAWGNTEAFF; DNA: TGTGCCAGCAGTCCATCGGCGTGGGGGAACACTGAAGCTTTCTTT
V: TRBV30; J: TRBJ1-4; size: many; D: .; CDR3: CAWRRQTTRNNEKLFF; DNA: TGTGCCTGGAGGAGGCAAACGACCCGTAATAATGAAAAACTGTTTTTT
V: TRBV10-1; J: TRBJ2-1; size: .; D: .; CDR3: CASSDHGDSSNEQFF; DNA: TGCGCCAGCAGTGACCATGGGGACTCAAGCAATGAGCAGTTCTTC
V: TRBV10-3; J: TRBJ2-1; size: .; D: TRBD2; CDR3: CALKRASGGDEQFF; DNA: TGTGCCTTGAAACGGGCTAGCGGGGGAGATGAGCAGTTCTTC
V: TRBV4-3; J: TRBJ2-5; size: .; D: .; CDR3: CASSQDNGYGRETQYF; DNA: TGCGCCAGCAGCCAAGATAACGGGTACGGGCGAGAGACCCAGTACTTC
V: TRBV11-3; J: TRBJ2-1; size: many; D: .; CDR3: CASSSGQNEQFF; DNA: TGTGCCAGCAGCTCAGGACAGAATGAGCAGTTCTTC
V: TRBV5-1; J: TRBJ2-2; size: few; D: .; CDR3: CASSFGNTGELFF; DNA: TGCGCCAGCAGCTTCGGTAACACCGGGGAGCTGTTTTTT